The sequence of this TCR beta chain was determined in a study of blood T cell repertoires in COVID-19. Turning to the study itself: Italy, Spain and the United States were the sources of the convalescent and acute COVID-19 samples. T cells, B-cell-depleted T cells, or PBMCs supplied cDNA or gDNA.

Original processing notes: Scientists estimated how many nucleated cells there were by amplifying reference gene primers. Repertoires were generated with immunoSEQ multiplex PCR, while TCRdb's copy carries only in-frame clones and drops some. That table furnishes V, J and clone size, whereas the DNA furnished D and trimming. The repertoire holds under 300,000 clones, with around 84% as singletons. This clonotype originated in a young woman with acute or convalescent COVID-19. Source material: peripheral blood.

The CDR3 sequence: CASSPSQQGLYGYTF. In DNA form, the CDR3 reads TGTGCCAGCTCACCATCTCAACAGGGGCTCTATGGCTACACCTTC. The gene calls are TRBV18 and TRBJ1-2, with 7 bases matching TRBD1. With 2 bases clipped from V and 4 bases from J, the junction kept 7 bases outside the gene matches. CDR1 KGHSH and CDR2 LQKENI come from the germline V gene. The CDR3 is made up of 15 amino acids.